These 13 T cell receptor beta chains came from one sample sequenced in a study of T cell repertoires in cytomegalovirus infection. No antigen has been assigned to these receptors. TCRdb passed the reads through MiXCR, listing each CDR3 protein once. This table has approximately 1,000,000 distinct CDR3 sequences, more than 25% appearing once. The sample here was cultured CD8+ T cells from PBMCs, taken from culture after CMV antigen stimulation. The receptors shown here come from a human donor in good health (CMV status not recorded). Some clones in this sample may be carry-over from other donors' samples.

In its sample, this clonotype was seen a few times. This chain links TRBV7-9 with TRBJ2-1, with 9 bases matching TRBD1. The germline V gene encodes CDR1 SEHNR and CDR2 FQNEAQ (reference sequence). CDR3 length: 15 residues. V lost 2 bases and J lost 6; bases outside the gene matches: 5. The CDR3 sequence is CASSLLTGGINEQFF. DNA for the CDR3: TGTGCCAGCAGCTTACTGACAGGGGGAATCAATGAGCAGTTCTTC.

This clonotype was seen only a few times. The rearrangement joins TRBV7-8 to TRBJ2-1; 9 bases align to TRBD2. Germline trimming cut 3 bases from V and 0 bases from J; bases unmatched to any gene: 9. The germline CDR1 and CDR2 sequences are SGHVS and FQNEAQ. The CDR3 has 18 residues. CDR3 amino acids: CASSFRGGAPSSYNEQFF. Written as DNA, the CDR3 is TGTGCCAGCAGCTTCCGCGGGGGGGCCCCGAGCTCCTACAATGAGCAGTTCTTC. Together with reference TRBV7-8 and TRBJ2-1, the CDR3 gives the full variable domain: GAGVSQSPRYKVAKRGQDVALRCDPISGHVSLFWYQQALGQGPEFLTYFQNEAQLDKSGLPSDRFFAERPEGSVSTLKIQRTQQEDSAVYLCASSFRGGAPSSYNEQFFGPGTRLTVL.

Ten or more counts support this clonotype. The chain uses TRBV7-2 and TRBJ2-1, with D possibly TRBD1 on 6 matching bases. Germline assignment: CDR1 SGHTA and CDR2 FQGNSA. The CDR3 loop spans 16 amino acids. Trimming stripped 2 bases from V and 6 bases from J, with 17 bases between. The CDR3: CASSLYLQGPSNEQFF. The DNA of the CDR3 is TGTGCCAGCAGCTTATATCTCCAGGGGCCTAGCAATGAGCAGTTCTTC.

The chain carries TRBV27 and TRBJ1-5, with a possible D match to TRBD1 (5 bases). Germline loops: CDR1 MNHEY, CDR2 SMNVEV (reference sequence). CDR3 length equals 14 residues. V shed 4 bases and J shed 3 bases, with 10 bases lying between them. CDR3 nucleotides: TGTGCCAGCAGTTGGGGGATCCCCAATCAGCCCCAGCATTTT. Protein: CASSWGIPNQPQHF.

This sequence joins TRBV6-1 and TRBJ2-3; 12 nucleotides match TRBD2. The trim removed 6 bases at V and 6 bases at J, leaving 7 bases unmatched. The CDR3 covers 15 residues. Germline assignment: CDR1 MNHNS and CDR2 SASEGT. The CDR3 nucleotides are TGTGCCAGCAGGGGACTAGCGGGCCCTTACGATACGCAGTATTTT. Translating gives CASRGLAGPYDTQYF.

CDR3 sequence: CASSPRQTATNEKLFF. The CDR3 DNA reads TGTGCCAGCAGTCCAAGACAGACTGCAACTAATGAAAAACTGTTTTTT. This sequence joins TRBV27 and TRBJ1-4, with D maybe TRBD1 (5 bases). This CDR3 comprises 16 residues. Germline CDR1 is MNHEY and CDR2 is SMNVEV (reference sequence). Trimming took 5 bases from V and 0 from J, leaving 13 bases between them.

This clonotype showed up just a few times. The chain uses TRBV12-3 or TRBV12-4 and TRBJ2-1; D remains ambiguous. This CDR3 comprises 14 residues. V was clipped by 3 bases and J by 3 bases, with 9 bases between them. CDR3 sequence (DNA): TGTGCCAGCAGTTTGGGTTCAAACTACAATGAGCAGTTCTTC. Encoded protein: CASSLGSNYNEQFF.

The chain joins TRBV19 to TRBJ1-1; perhaps TRBD1 as D (5 bases). CDR3 size: 13 residues. Germline loops: CDR1 LNHDA, CDR2 SQIVND (reference sequence). The V gene lost 5 bases and the J gene lost 4 bases, with 11 bases spanning the gap. CDR3 residues: CASSRSGSTEAFF. DNA of the CDR3: TGTGCCAGTAGTCGCTCAGGGTCCACTGAAGCTTTCTTT.

The sample holds a few counts of this clonotype. This CDR3 reads CASSEGEVGVGEKLFF. DNA for the CDR3: TGTGCCAGCAGTGAAGGGGAAGTGGGAGTCGGTGAAAAACTGTTTTTT. This chain uses TRBV6-1 with TRBJ1-4; D gene uncertain. Trimming shortened V by 1 base and J by 7 bases, and 16 bases separated the two germline ends. Germline loops: CDR1 MNHNS, CDR2 SASEGT. The CDR3 loop spans 16 amino acids.

The chain uses TRBV19 and TRBJ2-6, with 7 bases identical to TRBD2. CDR3 length: 15 residues. In germline, CDR1 is LNHDA, CDR2 SQIVND (reference sequence). Trimming cost V 7 bases and J 4 bases; bases outside gene matches: 7. The CDR3, as DNA: TGTGCCAGTACCCTCGGGGGGAACGGGGCCAACGTCCTGACTTTC. Its protein product is CASTLGGNGANVLTF.

The genes are TRBV10-2 and TRBJ2-7; maybe TRBD1 (6 bases). The CDR3 is made up of 15 amino acids. Germline lookup yields CDR1 WSHSY and CDR2 SAAADI. The V end was cut by 0 bases, the J end by 7 bases, with 16 bases between. For the CDR3, the DNA is TGCGCCAGCAGTGAGTCGGGACAAGGGGAGATGGAGCAGTACTTC. Translation: CASSESGQGEMEQYF.

V gene TRBV6-5 combines with J gene TRBJ2-7, with TRBD2 identical over 9 bases. Germline-derived CDR1 and CDR2 are MNHEY and SVGAGI. V shed 4 bases, J shed 3 bases, and the junction held 19 bases outside the gene matches. This CDR3 is built from 19 residues. The CDR3 spells CASSSGLARSPRVYYEQYF. CDR3 sequence (DNA): TGTGCCAGCAGTTCCGGACTAGCGCGAAGCCCACGGGTCTACTACGAGCAGTACTTC.

The chain joins TRBV7-9 to TRBJ2-1, with D perhaps TRBD2 (6 bases). CDR1 and CDR2 (germline): SEHNR, FQNEAQ (reference sequence). The V end was cut by 4 bases, the J end by 6 bases, with 16 bases between. The CDR3 is made up of 15 amino acids. The CDR3 region has the DNA TGTGCCAGCAGCTCCTCCGGGACTCCCTTCAATGAGCAGTTCTTC. Translating gives CASSSSGTPFNEQFF.